A single sample gave rise to the 26 T cell receptor beta chains below, sequenced in a study of blood T cell repertoires in COVID-19. The protocol was immunoSEQ multiplex PCR, while the TCRdb copy is restricted to in-frame clones and leaves out a portion. The sample records around 330,000 clones, approximately 86% being singletons. The source material was PBMCs or T cells enriched from blood (not recorded which). These receptor sequences come from a woman younger than 35 who had recovered from COVID-19.

J is TRBJ2-5 and V is TRBV28, with D perhaps matching TRBD2 (5 bases). The CDR3 sequence is 14 residues long. V was clipped by 2 bases and J by 9 bases, with 16 bases between them. From germline, CDR1 is MDHEN and CDR2 SYDVKM. The CDR3 protein is CASSLPGSITAQYF. The CDR3 DNA sequence: TGTGCCAGCAGTTTACCTGGGAGTATTACGGCCCAGTACTTC.

This clone appeared a single time. The chain is built from TRBV18 and TRBJ1-4, with D possibly being TRBD1 (6 bases). Trimming shortened V by 3 bases and J by 7 bases, and 15 bases separated the two germline ends. In germline, CDR1 is KGHSH, CDR2 LQKENI. The CDR3 extends over 15 amino acids. The CDR3 DNA reads TGTGCCAGCTCACCCGGGGTGGGGGCCGGTGAAAAACTGTTTTTT. Its translation is CASSPGVGAGEKLFF.

The gene calls are TRBV15 and TRBJ1-1; a weak D match, TRBD1 (5 bases). The V gene lost 8 bases and the J gene lost 0 bases, with 7 bases spanning the gap. Germline CDR1 is LNHNV and CDR2 is YYDKDF (reference sequence). CDR3 size: 12 residues. The CDR3 protein is CATGGMNTEAFF. CDR3 sequence (DNA): TGTGCCACCGGGGGGATGAACACTGAAGCTTTCTTT.

The V call is TRBV14, the J call TRBJ2-2; 8 positions match TRBD2. With 1 base clipped from V and 3 bases from J, the junction kept 1 base outside the gene matches. This CDR3 is 15 amino acids long. Germline V gene data show CDR1 as SGHDN and CDR2 as FVKESK. CDR3 protein: CASSQGTSYTGELFF. The CDR3 DNA follows: TGTGCCAGCAGCCAAGGGACTAGCTACACCGGGGAGCTGTTTTTT.

The chain has TRBV5-1 and TRBJ2-2; D is perhaps TRBD2 (5 bases). Germline V CDR1 and CDR2: SGHRS, YFSETQ. V lost 4 bases and J lost 7, with 14 bases in between. The CDR3 is 14 amino acids. The CDR3, as DNA: TGCGCCAGCAGCAACGGTGGGAGTGGCGGGGAGCTGTTTTTT. It is translated as CASSNGGSGGELFF.

The rearrangement uses TRBV4-3 and TRBJ2-2; D gene ambiguous. The V end lost 1 base, the J end lost 4 bases, and 7 bases lay between the germline ends. The CDR3 has 14 amino acids. Per germline, CDR1 LGHNA and CDR2 YSLEER. The CDR3 sequence: CASSQGPGTGELFF. CDR3 in DNA: TGCGCCAGCAGCCAAGGTCCCGGCACCGGGGAGCTGTTTTTT.

This clone has a handful of counts. The CDR3 region is CASSADITWEQPQHF. CDR3 nucleotide sequence: TGTGCCAGCAGCGCAGACATAACCTGGGAGCAGCCCCAGCATTTT. The chain carries TRBV9 and TRBJ1-5; D ambiguous. CDR1 and CDR2 (germline): SGDLS, YYNGEE. V lost 3 bases and J 7 bases, leaving 17 bases between the germline ends. CDR3 length: 15 residues.

This chain uses TRBV5-5 with TRBJ1-2; 8 nucleotides agree with TRBD1. Per germline, CDR1 SGHKS and CDR2 YYEKEE (reference sequence). The CDR3 contains 16 residues. V shed 0 bases and J 4 bases; nucleotides not matched to a gene: 8. CDR3 nucleotide sequence: TGTGCCAGCAGCTTGGCGGCAGGGGGCTCGGGCTATGGCTACACCTTC. Protein: CASSLAAGGSGYGYTF.

This chain links TRBV19 with TRBJ2-7, with D tentatively TRBD2 (6 bases). The V end lost 4 bases, the J end lost 7 bases, and 17 bases lay between the germline ends. The CDR3 consists of 14 residues. CDR1 LNHDA and CDR2 SQIVND come from the germline V gene (reference sequence). The CDR3, as DNA: TGTGCCAGTAGTACCCGCGGGGACCTCGGGGAGCAGTACTTC. This sequence encodes CASSTRGDLGEQYF.

The chain employs TRBV6-1 and TRBJ1-3; possible D gene TRBD1, 5 bases. Trimming took 2 bases from V and 4 from J, leaving 12 bases between them. CDR1 and CDR2 (germline): MNHNS, SASEGT. This CDR3 comprises 15 residues. CDR3 DNA: TGTGCCAGCAGTGAATTGGTCCGACAGGGAAACACCATATATTTT. Protein sequence: CASSELVRQGNTIYF.

CDR3 sequence: CASKPPGDHEKLFF. DNA of the CDR3: TGTGCCAGCAAGCCCCCGGGGGATCATGAAAAACTGTTTTTT. This chain links TRBV28 with TRBJ1-4, with D perhaps matching TRBD1 (5 bases). This CDR3 comprises 14 residues. Between the trimmed V and J ends, which lost 7 bases and 6 bases, there was a span of 15 bases. Germline CDR1 and CDR2: MDHEN and SYDVKM. Filled out from reference TRBV28 and TRBJ1-4, the complete variable domain reads DVKVTQSSRYLVKRTGEKVFLECVQDMDHENMFWYRQDPGLGLRLIYFSYDVKMKEKGDIPEGYSVSREKKERFSLILESASTNQTSMYLCASKPPGDHEKLFFGSGTQLSVL.

The gene calls are TRBV28 and TRBJ2-7; a weak D match, TRBD1 (6 bases). CDR3 size: 15 residues. The V and J ends lost 5 bases and 3 bases respectively, with 17 bases between them. Germline V gene lookup returns CDR1 MDHEN and CDR2 SYDVKM. CDR3 coding DNA: TGTGCCAGCAGTCCTTTCAGGGGTGATGGCTACGAGCAGTACTTC. Protein: CASSPFRGDGYEQYF.

V usage is TRBV13 and J usage is TRBJ2-3; no clear D gene. Trimming removed 5 bases from V and 5 bases from J, with 8 bases in between. There are 12 residues in the CDR3. The germline V gene encodes CDR1 PRHDT and CDR2 FYEKMQ (reference sequence). The CDR3, as DNA: TGTGCCAGCAGCCTCTCGGGAGATACGCAGTATTTT. Protein sequence: CASSLSGDTQYF.

The V and J genes are TRBV5-4 and TRBJ1-2; no firm D call. CDR3 length equals 14 residues. V dropped 0 bases and J dropped 0 bases, with 6 bases sitting between them. Germline V CDR1 and CDR2: SGHNT, YYREEE (reference sequence). CDR3 sequence: CASSLAGTNYGYTF. The DNA of the CDR3 is TGTGCCAGCAGCTTGGCGGGGACTAACTATGGCTACACCTTC.

The rearrangement joins TRBV7-3 to TRBJ2-1, with 12 bases that match TRBD1. This CDR3 contains 17 residues. V lost 1 base and J lost 4; bases outside the gene matches: 5. Germline CDR1 SGHTA, CDR2 FQGTGA. The CDR3 DNA reads TGTGCCAGCAGCTTAAGGGGACAGGGGGCCGGATACAATGAGCAGTTCTTC. This encodes CASSLRGQGAGYNEQFF.

The count of this clone is one. The chain uses TRBV28 and TRBJ2-2; 7 nucleotides line up with TRBD2. V was pared by 3 bases and J by 6 bases, with 7 bases of the junction left unmatched. Germline CDR1 reads MDHEN; CDR2 reads SYDVKM. The CDR3 totals 15 residues. CDR3: CASSLRDYPPGELFF. DNA for the CDR3: TGTGCCAGCAGTTTGCGGGACTATCCCCCCGGGGAGCTGTTTTTT.

The genes are TRBV7-9 and TRBJ1-2, with 7 nucleotides matching TRBD1. Germline CDR1 is SEHNR and CDR2 is FQNEAQ (reference sequence). With 4 bases clipped from V and 0 bases from J, the junction kept 8 bases outside the gene matches. The CDR3 is made up of 16 amino acids. Here the CDR3 reads CASSSGQVITNYGYTF. The CDR3 nucleotides read TGTGCCAGCAGCTCAGGACAGGTTATTACTAACTATGGCTACACCTTC.

This chain links TRBV5-1 with TRBJ1-6, with a tentative D call TRBD1 (5 bases). The CDR3 runs 13 residues. CDR1 SGHRS and CDR2 YFSETQ come from the germline V gene. Trimming took 3 bases from V and 8 from J, leaving 9 bases between them. The CDR3 here is CASSWGEDSPLHF. The CDR3 nucleotides read TGCGCCAGCAGCTGGGGGGAGGATTCACCCCTCCACTTT.

The gene calls are TRBV7-9 and TRBJ1-1; the D gene is possibly TRBD1 (5 bases). Germline CDR1 reads SEHNR; CDR2 reads FQNEAQ (reference sequence). V was trimmed by 2 bases and J by 5 bases, leaving 12 bases between them. The CDR3 covers 14 residues. The CDR3 loop is CASSLWPGRTEAFF. As DNA, the CDR3 is TGTGCCAGCAGCTTATGGCCAGGGCGGACTGAAGCTTTCTTT.

This chain connects TRBV7-2 to TRBJ1-5; D uncertain. Germline CDR1 SGHTA, CDR2 FQGNSA. The ends were cut back, 2 bases at V and 7 bases at J, with 9 bases in the middle. The CDR3 sequence is 13 residues long. The CDR3, as DNA: TGTGCCAGCAGCTTAAATCCCCGGCAGCCCCAGCATTTT. Its translation: CASSLNPRQPQHF.

The gene calls are TRBV14 and TRBJ1-6; D call uncertain. The CDR3 sequence is 13 residues long. Germline V gene sequence: CDR1 SGHDN, CDR2 FVKESK. Trimming stripped 1 base from V and 11 bases from J, with 9 bases between. CDR3 loop: CASSQVHTTPLHF. The CDR3 DNA is TGTGCCAGCAGCCAAGTCCACACGACACCCCTCCACTTT.

The V and J genes are TRBV7-8 and TRBJ2-7, with D maybe TRBD1 (6 bases). There are 15 residues in the CDR3. CDR1 and CDR2 (germline): SGHVS, FQNEAQ. Trimming left V 2 bases short and J 0 bases short, with 11 bases between. The CDR3 is CASSLITGRSYEQYF. Here the CDR3 DNA reads TGTGCCAGCAGCTTAATAACAGGGCGCTCCTACGAGCAGTACTTC.

This clone has a handful of counts. The V call is TRBV15, the J call TRBJ1-2; TRBD1 is a possible D gene (5 bases). In germline, CDR1 is LNHNV, CDR2 YYDKDF (reference sequence). The length of the CDR3 is 15 residues. Trimming removed 4 bases from V and 3 bases from J, with 15 bases in between. In nucleotides, the CDR3 is TGTGCCACCAGCACGATAGGCAGGGCGGACTATGGCTACACCTTC. The encoded protein is CATSTIGRADYGYTF.

This clone has a single count. The chain carries TRBV27 and TRBJ2-5, with TRBD2 matching over 11 bases. The length of the CDR3 is 14 residues. V was pared by 3 bases and J by 4 bases, with 1 base of the junction left unmatched. CDR1 is MNHEY, CDR2 SMNVEV, per germline (reference sequence). The CDR3 spells CASSLGTSGETQYF. As DNA, the CDR3 is TGTGCCAGCAGTTTGGGGACTAGCGGAGAGACCCAGTACTTC.

This clone was counted a single time. The chain carries TRBV28 and TRBJ2-7, with a tentative D call TRBD2 (6 bases). V shed 1 base and J shed 3 bases, with 13 bases lying between them. The CDR3 consists of 15 residues. Looked up from germline, CDR1 is MDHEN and CDR2 is SYDVKM. CDR3 sequence reads: CASSLFHSGDYEQYF. The DNA of the CDR3 is TGTGCCAGCAGTTTATTCCATAGCGGCGACTACGAGCAGTACTTC.

This chain links TRBV14 with TRBJ2-3; 7 nucleotides match TRBD2. V lost 0 bases, J lost 11 bases, and 17 bases stayed unmatched. The germline gives CDR1 SGHDN, CDR2 FVKESK. The length of the CDR3 is 17 residues. The CDR3 DNA reads as TGTGCCAGCAGCCAAGATCTGGTCGGGGACGGCGGGGGTTTGCAGTATTTT. This encodes CASSQDLVGDGGGLQYF.